These T cell receptor beta chains were read from a single sample in a study of human T cells and chemical hapten exposure. TCRdb used MiXCR to reprocess the RACE reads, holding one entry per CDR3 protein. The sample includes tens of thousands of distinct CDR3 sequences, more than 8% of them seen just once. This material consisted of whole blood, taken in connection with sensitization to the hapten diphenylcyclopropenone (DPC). These receptors came from a man in his forties or fifties with alopecia areata. Some clones in this sample may be carry-over from other donors' samples. Both conserved end residues are trimmed from each CDR3.

J gene: TRBJ2-5; V gene: TRBV28; CDR3 protein: ASSLSTTGKTQY
J gene: TRBJ2-5; V gene: TRBV29-1; CDR3 protein: SPQGLKTQY
J gene: TRBJ1-4; V gene: TRBV5-6; CDR3 protein: ASSLVQGEEKLF
J gene: TRBJ2-1; V gene: TRBV29-1; CDR3 protein: SVVGRGTDYNEQF
J gene: TRBJ2-5; V gene: TRBV27; CDR3 protein: ASSPPLAQETQY
J gene: TRBJ2-7; V gene: TRBV7-9; CDR3 protein: ASYQDSSYEQY
J gene: TRBJ2-7; V gene: TRBV4-3; CDR3 protein: ASSQIWDLSYEQY
J gene: TRBJ2-5; V gene: TRBV6-1; CDR3 protein: ASQPHAMEGLETQY
J gene: TRBJ2-5; V gene: TRBV12-3/TRBV12-4; CDR3 protein: ASSTLAGGETQY
J gene: TRBJ2-2; V gene: TRBV7-2; CDR3 protein: ASSRDGTGELF
J gene: TRBJ2-1; V gene: TRBV20-1; CDR3 protein: SASSASGREYNEQF
J gene: TRBJ2-4; V gene: TRBV5-4; CDR3 protein: ASSSRGNIQY
J gene: TRBJ1-2; V gene: TRBV27; CDR3 protein: ASSPWADYGYT
J gene: TRBJ2-7; V gene: TRBV9; CDR3 protein: ASSVGGRAYEQY
J gene: TRBJ2-3; V gene: TRBV7-9; CDR3 protein: ASSSAVSTDTQY
J gene: TRBJ2-1; V gene: TRBV7-8; CDR3 protein: ASSLMPAGGYNEQF
J gene: TRBJ2-7; V gene: TRBV28; CDR3 protein: ASRGIRGFSSYEQY
J gene: TRBJ1-5; V gene: TRBV12-3/TRBV12-4; CDR3 protein: ASSSQLGSNQPQH
J gene: TRBJ2-3; V gene: TRBV10-1; CDR3 protein: ASSPSGTDTQY
J gene: TRBJ2-6; V gene: TRBV23-1; CDR3 protein: ASSHGTSRHLFSGANVLT
J gene: TRBJ1-2; V gene: TRBV6-1; CDR3 protein: ASSELAGGGYT
J gene: TRBJ2-7; V gene: TRBV29-1; CDR3 protein: SVYEGGVYEQY
J gene: TRBJ2-7; V gene: TRBV20-1; CDR3 protein: SADTPEKGLYYEQY
J gene: TRBJ1-5; V gene: TRBV28; CDR3 protein: ASGTGAYSNQPQH
J gene: TRBJ2-6; V gene: TRBV7-8; CDR3 protein: ASSLGAGELLILT
J gene: TRBJ2-7; V gene: TRBV27; CDR3 protein: ASSPGTNAYEQC
J gene: TRBJ2-7; V gene: TRBV9; CDR3 protein: ASSVDPGGTYEQY
J gene: TRBJ1-4; V gene: TRBV7-2; CDR3 protein: ASRASPNEKLF